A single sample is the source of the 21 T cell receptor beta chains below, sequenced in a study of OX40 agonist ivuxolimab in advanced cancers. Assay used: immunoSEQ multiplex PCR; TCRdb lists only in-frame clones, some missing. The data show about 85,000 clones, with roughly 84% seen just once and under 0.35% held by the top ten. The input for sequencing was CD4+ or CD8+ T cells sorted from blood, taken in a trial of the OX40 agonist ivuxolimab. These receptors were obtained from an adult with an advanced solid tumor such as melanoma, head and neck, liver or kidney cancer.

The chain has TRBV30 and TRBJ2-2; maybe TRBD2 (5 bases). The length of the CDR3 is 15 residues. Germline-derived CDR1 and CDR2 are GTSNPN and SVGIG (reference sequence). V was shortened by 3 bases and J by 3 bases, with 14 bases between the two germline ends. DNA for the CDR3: TGTGCCTGGAGATTAGGGCGAGGGCACACCGGGGAGCTGTTTTTT. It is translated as CAWRLGRGHTGELFF. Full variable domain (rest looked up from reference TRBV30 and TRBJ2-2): SQTIHQWPATLVQPVGSPLSLECTVEGTSNPNLYWYRQAAGRGLQLLFYSVGIGQISSEVPQNLSASRPQDRQFILSSKKLLLSDSGFYLCAWRLGRGHTGELFFGEGSRLTVL.

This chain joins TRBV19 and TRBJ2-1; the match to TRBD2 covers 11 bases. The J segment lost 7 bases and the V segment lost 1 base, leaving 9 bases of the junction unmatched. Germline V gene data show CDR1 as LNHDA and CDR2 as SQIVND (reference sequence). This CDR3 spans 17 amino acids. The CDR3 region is CASSIVSLAGGSNEQFF. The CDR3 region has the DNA TGTGCCAGTAGTATAGTTTCTCTAGCGGGAGGTTCAAATGAGCAGTTCTTC. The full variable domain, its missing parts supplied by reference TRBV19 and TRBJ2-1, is DGGITQSPKYLFRKEGQNVTLSCEQNLNHDAMYWYRQDPGQGLRLIYYSQIVNDFQKGDIAEGYSVSREKKESFPLTVTSAQKNPTAFYLCASSIVSLAGGSNEQFFGPGTRLTVL.

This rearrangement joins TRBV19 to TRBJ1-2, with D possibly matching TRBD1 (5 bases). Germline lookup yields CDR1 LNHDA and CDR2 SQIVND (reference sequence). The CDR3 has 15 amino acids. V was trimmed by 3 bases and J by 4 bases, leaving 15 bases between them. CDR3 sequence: CASSITWQGSYGYTF. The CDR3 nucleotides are TGTGCCAGTAGTATTACGTGGCAGGGATCCTATGGCTACACCTTC.

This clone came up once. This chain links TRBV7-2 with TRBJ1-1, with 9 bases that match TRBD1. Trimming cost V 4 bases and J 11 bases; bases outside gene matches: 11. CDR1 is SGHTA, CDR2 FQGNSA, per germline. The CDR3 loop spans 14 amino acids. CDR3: CASSSRDRVRWAFF. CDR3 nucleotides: TGTGCCAGCAGCTCAAGGGACAGGGTAAGATGGGCTTTCTTT.

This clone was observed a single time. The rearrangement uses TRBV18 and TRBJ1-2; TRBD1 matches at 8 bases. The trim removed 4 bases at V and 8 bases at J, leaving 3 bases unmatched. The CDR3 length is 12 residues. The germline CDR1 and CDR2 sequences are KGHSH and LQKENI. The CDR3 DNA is TGTGCCAGCTCACGGACAGGGTTCGGCTACACCTTC. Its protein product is CASSRTGFGYTF.

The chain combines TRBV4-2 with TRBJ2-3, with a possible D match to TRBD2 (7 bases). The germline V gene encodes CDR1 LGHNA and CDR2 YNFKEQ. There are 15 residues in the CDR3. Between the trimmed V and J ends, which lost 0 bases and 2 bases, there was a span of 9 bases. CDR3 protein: CASSQDGGATDTQYF. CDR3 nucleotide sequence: TGTGCCAGCAGCCAAGATGGGGGGGCCACAGATACGCAGTATTTT.

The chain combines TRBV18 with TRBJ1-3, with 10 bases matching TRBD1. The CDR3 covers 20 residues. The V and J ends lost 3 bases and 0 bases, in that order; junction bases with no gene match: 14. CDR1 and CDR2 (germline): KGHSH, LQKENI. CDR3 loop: CASSPLMGQGIKNSGNTIYF. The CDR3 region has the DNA TGTGCCAGCTCACCTCTGATGGGACAGGGGATAAAAAACTCTGGAAACACCATATATTTT.

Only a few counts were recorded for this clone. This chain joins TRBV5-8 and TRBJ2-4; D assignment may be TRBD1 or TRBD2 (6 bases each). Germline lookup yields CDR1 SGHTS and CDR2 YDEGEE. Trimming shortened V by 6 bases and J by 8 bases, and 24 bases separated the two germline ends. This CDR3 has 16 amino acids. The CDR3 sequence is CASTFIGGRRGDIQYF. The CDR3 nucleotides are TGTGCCAGCACCTTTATTGGAGGGAGAAGGGGGGACATTCAGTACTTC.

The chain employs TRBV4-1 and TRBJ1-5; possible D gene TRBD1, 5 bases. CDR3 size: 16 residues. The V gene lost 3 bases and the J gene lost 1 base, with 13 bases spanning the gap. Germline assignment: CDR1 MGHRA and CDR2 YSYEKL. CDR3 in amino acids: CASSHNQGQSNQPQHF. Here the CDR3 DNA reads TGCGCCAGCAGCCATAATCAGGGTCAGAGCAATCAGCCCCAGCATTTT.

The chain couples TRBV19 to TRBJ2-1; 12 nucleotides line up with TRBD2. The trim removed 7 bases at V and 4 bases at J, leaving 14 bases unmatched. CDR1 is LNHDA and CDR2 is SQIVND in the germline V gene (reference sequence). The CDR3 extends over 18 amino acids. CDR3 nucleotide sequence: TGTGCCAGTAAAATGGTGCGGACTAGCGGGGCTTCATACAATGAGCAGTTCTTC. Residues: CASKMVRTSGASYNEQFF.

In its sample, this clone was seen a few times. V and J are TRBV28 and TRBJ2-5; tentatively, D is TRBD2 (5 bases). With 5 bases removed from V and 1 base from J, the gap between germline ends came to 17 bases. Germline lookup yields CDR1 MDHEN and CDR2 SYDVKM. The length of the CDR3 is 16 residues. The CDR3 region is CASSLLPAGSQETQYF. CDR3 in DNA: TGTGCCAGCAGTCTATTGCCCGCGGGCAGCCAAGAGACCCAGTACTTC.

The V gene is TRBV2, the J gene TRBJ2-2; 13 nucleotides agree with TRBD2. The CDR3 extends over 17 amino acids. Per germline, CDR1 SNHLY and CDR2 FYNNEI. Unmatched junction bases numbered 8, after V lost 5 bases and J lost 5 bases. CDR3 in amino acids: CASSPGLAGTGTGELFF. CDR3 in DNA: TGTGCCAGCAGTCCGGGACTAGCGGGAACTGGGACCGGGGAGCTGTTTTTT.

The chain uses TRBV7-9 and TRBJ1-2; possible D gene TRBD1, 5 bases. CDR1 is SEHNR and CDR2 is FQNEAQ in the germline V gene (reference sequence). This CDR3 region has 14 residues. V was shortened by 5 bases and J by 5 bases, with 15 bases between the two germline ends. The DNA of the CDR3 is TGTGCCAGCAGCAATTCCGGGACTGAGTATGGCTACACCTTC. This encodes CASSNSGTEYGYTF.

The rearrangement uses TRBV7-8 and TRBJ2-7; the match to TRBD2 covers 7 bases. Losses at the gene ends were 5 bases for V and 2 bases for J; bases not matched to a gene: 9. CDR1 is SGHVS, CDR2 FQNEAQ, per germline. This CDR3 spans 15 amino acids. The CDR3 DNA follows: TGTGCCAGCAGCCCGACCCTAGCGGTTCCCTACGAGCAGTACTTC. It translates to CASSPTLAVPYEQYF. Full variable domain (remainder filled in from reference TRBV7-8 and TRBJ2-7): GAGVSQSPRYKVAKRGQDVALRCDPISGHVSLFWYQQALGQGPEFLTYFQNEAQLDKSGLPSDRFFAERPEGSVSTLKIQRTQQEDSAVYLCASSPTLAVPYEQYFGPGTRLTVT.

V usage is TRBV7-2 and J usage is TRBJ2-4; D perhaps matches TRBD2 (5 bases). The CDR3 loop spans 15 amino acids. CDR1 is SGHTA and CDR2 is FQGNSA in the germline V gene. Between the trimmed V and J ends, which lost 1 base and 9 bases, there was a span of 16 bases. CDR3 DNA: TGTGCCAGCAGCTTAGATTGGACCCCTGGGAGCATTCAGTACTTC. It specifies CASSLDWTPGSIQYF.

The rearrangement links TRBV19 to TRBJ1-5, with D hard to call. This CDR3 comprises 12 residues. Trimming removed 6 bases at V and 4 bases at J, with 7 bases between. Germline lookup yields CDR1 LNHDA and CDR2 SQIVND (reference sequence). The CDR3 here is CASRGWNQPQHF. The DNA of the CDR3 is TGTGCCAGTAGGGGATGGAATCAGCCCCAGCATTTT. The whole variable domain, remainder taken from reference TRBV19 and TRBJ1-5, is DGGITQSPKYLFRKEGQNVTLSCEQNLNHDAMYWYRQDPGQGLRLIYYSQIVNDFQKGDIAEGYSVSREKKESFPLTVTSAQKNPTAFYLCASRGWNQPQHFGDGTRLSIL.

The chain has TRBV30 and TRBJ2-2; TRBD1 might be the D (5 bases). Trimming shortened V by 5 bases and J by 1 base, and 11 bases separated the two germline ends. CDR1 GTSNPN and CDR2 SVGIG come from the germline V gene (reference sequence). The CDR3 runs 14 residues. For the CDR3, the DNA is TGTGCCTGGGGCCTGCAGGGGAACACCGGGGAGCTGTTTTTT. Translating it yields CAWGLQGNTGELFF. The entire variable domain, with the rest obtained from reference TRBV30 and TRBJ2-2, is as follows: SQTIHQWPATLVQPVGSPLSLECTVEGTSNPNLYWYRQAAGRGLQLLFYSVGIGQISSEVPQNLSASRPQDRQFILSSKKLLLSDSGFYLCAWGLQGNTGELFFGEGSRLTVL.

The CDR3 sequence: CAWSRGTDSNQPQHF. The CDR3 DNA is TGTGCCTGGAGTAGGGGAACGGATAGCAATCAGCCCCAGCATTTT. The V and J genes are TRBV30 and TRBJ1-5; D perhaps matches TRBD1 (5 bases). Trimming removed 2 bases from V and 0 bases from J, with 11 bases in between. Germline loops: CDR1 GTSNPN, CDR2 SVGIG (reference sequence). This CDR3 is 15 amino acids long.

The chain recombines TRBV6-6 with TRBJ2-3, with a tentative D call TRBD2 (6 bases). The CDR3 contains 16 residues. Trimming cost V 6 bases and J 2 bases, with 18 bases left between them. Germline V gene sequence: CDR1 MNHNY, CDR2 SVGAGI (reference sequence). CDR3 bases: TGTGCCAGCAGGACCCTTAGCGGCCCAAACACAGATACGCAGTATTTT. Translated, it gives CASRTLSGPNTDTQYF.

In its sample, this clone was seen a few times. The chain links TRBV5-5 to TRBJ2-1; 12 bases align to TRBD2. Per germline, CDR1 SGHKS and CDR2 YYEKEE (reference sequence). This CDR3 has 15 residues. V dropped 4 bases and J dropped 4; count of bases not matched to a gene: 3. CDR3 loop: CASSALAGGYNEQFF. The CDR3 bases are TGTGCCAGCAGCGCACTAGCGGGAGGATACAATGAGCAGTTCTTC. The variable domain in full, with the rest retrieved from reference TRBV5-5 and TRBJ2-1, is DAGVTQSPTHLIKTRGQQVTLRCSPISGHKSVSWYQQVLGQGPQFIFQYYEKEERGRGNFPDRFSARQFPNYSSELNVNALLLGDSALYLCASSALAGGYNEQFFGPGTRLTVL.

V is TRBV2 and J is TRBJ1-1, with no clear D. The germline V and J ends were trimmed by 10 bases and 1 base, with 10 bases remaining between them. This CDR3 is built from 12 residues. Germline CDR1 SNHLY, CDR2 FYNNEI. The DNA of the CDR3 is TGTGCCACCGAGGTTGGGAACACTGAAGCTTTCTTT. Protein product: CATEVGNTEAFF.